Following are 30 T cell receptor beta chains from one sample sequenced in a study of response to subunit inactivated influenza vaccine. MiXCR, applied by TCRdb to the RT-PCR reads, yields one record per CDR3 protein. The sample records under 550,000 distinct CDR3 sequences, less than 8% being singletons. This sample comprised PBMCs from blood, obtained around 25 months after vaccination. The source of these receptors is a man aged 50 to 69 who received an inactivated influenza vaccine.

The chain has TRBV6-7 and TRBJ1-1; maybe TRBD1 (6 bases). TRBV6-7 is an open reading frame whose function is uncertain. There are 15 residues in the CDR3. The ends were cut back, 0 bases at V and 0 bases at J, with 8 bases in the middle. The CDR3 nucleotides are TGTGCCAGCAGTTACTCTTGGACAGTGAACACTGAAGCTTTCTTT. Amino acids: CASSYSWTVNTEAFF.

This clonotype was counted a few times. The V gene is TRBV10-3, the J gene TRBJ2-7, with TRBD2 matching 7 bases. Trimming cost V 1 base and J 8 bases; bases outside gene matches: 11. CDR1 and CDR2 from the germline V gene are ENHRY and SYGVKD. This CDR3 has 15 amino acids. In DNA, the CDR3 is TGTGCCATCAGTGAGTGGGGAGGGGAAGCTACGCAGCAGTACTTC. This translates into CAISEWGGEATQQYF.

This clonotype was observed at least ten times. The rearrangement joins TRBV10-3 to TRBJ2-5; the D gene could be TRBD1 or TRBD2 (5 bases each). The germline V gene has CDR1 ENHRY and CDR2 SYGVKD. Trimming took off 4 bases at V and 3 bases at J, with 15 bases between the two ends. This CDR3 is 15 amino acids long. This CDR3 reads CAISGGPGGKETQYF. The CDR3 DNA reads as TGTGCCATCAGTGGCGGCCCTGGGGGAAAAGAGACCCAGTACTTC.

This clonotype was found many times. V and J are TRBV7-2 and TRBJ1-1; D remains ambiguous. The CDR3 covers 14 residues. Germline lookup yields CDR1 SGHTA and CDR2 FQGNSA. V was trimmed by 1 base and J by 3 bases, leaving 9 bases between them. The DNA of the CDR3 is TGTGCCAGCAGCTTAGTTCCGCGGGACACTGAAGCTTTCTTT. It translates to CASSLVPRDTEAFF.

This clonotype showed up many times. The chain has TRBV7-8 and TRBJ2-3; the D call may be TRBD1 or TRBD2 (6 bases each). Trimming cost V 2 bases and J 1 base, with 19 bases left between them. Germline V gene data show CDR1 as SGHVS and CDR2 as FQNEAQ. The CDR3 contains 18 residues. CDR3 loop: CASSLRVGGSRGTDTQYF. The CDR3 nucleotides read TGTGCCAGCAGCTTACGGGTGGGGGGCTCCAGGGGCACAGATACGCAGTATTTT.

CDR3 sequence (DNA): TGTGCCAGCAGCCCCCGGGGCCGACGATCTGGGGCCAACGTCCTGACTTTC. This codes for CASSPRGRRSGANVLTF. The V and J genes are TRBV3-1 and TRBJ2-6; the D call may be TRBD1 or TRBD2 (5 bases each). Trimming left V 4 bases short and J 1 base short, with 14 bases between. This CDR3 spans 17 amino acids. Germline CDR1 LGHDT, CDR2 YNNKEL (reference sequence). Complete variable domain (other parts from reference TRBV3-1 and TRBJ2-6): DTAVSQTPKYLVTQMGNDKSIKCEQNLGHDTMYWYKQDSKKFLKIMFSYNNKELIINETVPNRFSPKSPDKAHLNLHINSLELGDSAVYFCASSPRGRRSGANVLTFGAGSRLTVL.

The chain recombines TRBV6-1 with TRBJ2-4, with D unclear. CDR1 and CDR2 from the germline V gene are MNHNS and SASEGT. This CDR3 has 13 residues. V was shortened by 6 bases and J by 0 bases, with 6 bases between the two germline ends. CDR3 amino acids: CASRDLAKNIQYF. The CDR3 bases are TGTGCCAGCAGGGATCTAGCCAAAAACATTCAGTACTTC.

J is TRBJ1-5 and V is TRBV30, with D perhaps TRBD1 (6 bases). The germline V and J ends were trimmed by 0 bases and 6 bases, with 12 bases remaining between them. CDR3 size: 14 residues. The germline V gene has CDR1 GTSNPN and CDR2 SVGIG (reference sequence). In nucleotides, the CDR3 is TGTGCCTGGAGTGTAATACAGGGAGGTCAGCCCCAGCATTTT. Its protein product is CAWSVIQGGQPQHF.

The chain carries TRBV20-1 and TRBJ1-6; a weak D match, TRBD1 (6 bases). Germline lookup yields CDR1 DFQATT and CDR2 SNEGSKA (reference sequence). The V end was cut by 2 bases, the J end by 7 bases, with 12 bases between. CDR3 size: 14 residues. This CDR3 is CSARPGAQNSPLHF. The CDR3 DNA reads TGCAGTGCTAGACCGGGGGCGCAAAATTCACCCCTCCACTTT.

A few counts support this clonotype. The germline gene is not matched at one end of the junction; a read error may be the cause. The chain is built from TRBV20-1 and TRBJ2-3; 7 positions match TRBD1. This CDR3 is built from 14 residues. From germline, CDR1 is DFQATT and CDR2 SNEGSKA (reference sequence). In DNA, the CDR3 is TGCAGTGCTACTCGGACAGGTCTGGGCGCAACCCCATTTTTT. It translates to CSATRTGLGATPFF.

The chain carries TRBV5-1 and TRBJ1-2; possible D gene TRBD1, 6 bases. This CDR3 has 13 residues. Trimming removed 1 base from V and 8 bases from J, with 12 bases in between. The germline gives CDR1 SGHRS, CDR2 YFSETQ. The CDR3 DNA follows: TGCGCCAGCAGCTTGATGACAGGAACGGGCTACACCTTC. Amino acid sequence: CASSLMTGTGYTF. Using reference TRBV5-1 and TRBJ1-2 for the parts outside the CDR3, the full variable domain is KAGVTQTPRYLIKTRGQQVTLSCSPISGHRSVSWYQQTPGQGLQFLFEYFSETQRNKGNFPGRFSGRQFSNSRSEMNVSTLELGDSALYLCASSLMTGTGYTFGSGTRLTVV.

This chain links TRBV5-1 with TRBJ1-1; D is ambiguous. The ends were cut back, 2 bases at V and 2 bases at J, with 7 bases in the middle. Germline V gives CDR1 SGHRS, CDR2 YFSETQ. This CDR3 is built from 13 residues. The CDR3 spells CASSLQDNTEAFF. The CDR3 DNA sequence: TGCGCCAGCAGCTTACAAGATAACACTGAAGCTTTCTTT.

This clonotype occurred many times. The chain links TRBV7-3 to TRBJ2-5; the match to TRBD2 covers 11 bases. There are 16 residues in the CDR3. Germline V gene data show CDR1 as SGHTA and CDR2 as FQGTGA. V lost 6 bases to trimming and J lost 2 bases; unmatched junction nucleotides: 8. This chain's CDR3 is CASSSTGTSGQETQYF. In DNA, the CDR3 is TGTGCCAGCAGTTCAACCGGGACTAGCGGACAAGAGACCCAGTACTTC.

This clonotype was seen a few times. The chain has TRBV5-1 and TRBJ2-1; TRBD2 might be the D (6 bases). The CDR3 sequence is 14 residues long. Trimming pared 4 bases from V and 6 bases from J, leaving 14 bases between. Germline CDR1 is SGHRS and CDR2 is YFSETQ. The CDR3 DNA reads as TGCGCCAGCAGCCAAAGAGGACTATCCAATGAGCAGTTCTTC. Protein product: CASSQRGLSNEQFF.

The V call is TRBV3-1, the J call TRBJ2-1; possibly TRBD2 for D (5 bases). Per the germline V gene, CDR1 is LGHDT and CDR2 is YNNKEL (reference sequence). The CDR3 spans 14 residues. Trimming left V 2 bases short and J 9 bases short, with 14 bases between. In nucleotides, the CDR3 is TGTGCCAGCAGCCAAACCGCCCGAGGGATTGAGCAGTTCTTC. It specifies CASSQTARGIEQFF.

This clonotype has only a few counts. Here the CDR3 DNA reads TGCAGTGCAGTAAGCCGGGACGGAAACTCCTACGAGCAGTACTTC. Protein: CSAVSRDGNSYEQYF. The chain joins TRBV20-1 to TRBJ2-7, with D perhaps being TRBD1 or TRBD2 (5 bases each). CDR1 DFQATT and CDR2 SNEGSKA come from the germline V gene (reference sequence). This CDR3 contains 15 residues. V lost 6 bases and J 0 bases, leaving 18 bases between the germline ends.

The count of this clonotype is one. The rearrangement links TRBV5-4 to TRBJ2-7; the D call may be TRBD1 or TRBD2 (6 bases each). Germline CDR1 SGHNT, CDR2 YYREEE (reference sequence). The CDR3 spans 15 residues. V was shortened by 2 bases and J by 5 bases, with 17 bases between the two germline ends. CDR3 sequence: CASSFLSQGGDEQYF. DNA for the CDR3: TGTGCCAGCAGCTTTTTGTCACAGGGAGGCGACGAGCAGTACTTC.

This clonotype was counted only a few times. The chain is built from TRBV20-1 and TRBJ2-1; 7 nucleotides line up with TRBD2. Germline assignment: CDR1 DFQATT and CDR2 SNEGSKA (reference sequence). The CDR3 has 13 amino acids. J gave up 5 bases and V 3 bases, and 4 bases lay outside the gene matches. The chain's CDR3 is CSASGRIDNEQFF. The CDR3 DNA is TGCAGTGCTAGCGGGAGGATCGACAATGAGCAGTTCTTC.

This clonotype occurred many times. The chain uses TRBV4-2 and TRBJ2-1; perhaps TRBD2 as D (5 bases). The CDR3 is made up of 12 amino acids. V was shortened by 5 bases and J by 8 bases, with 10 bases between the two germline ends. Per germline, CDR1 LGHNA and CDR2 YNFKEQ. The CDR3 protein is CASSTRTDEQFF. Written as DNA, the CDR3 is TGTGCCAGCAGCACCCGGACTGATGAGCAGTTCTTC.

As to this clonotype: A clone one base away is much larger, so this may be a read error. The rearrangement uses TRBV4-3 and TRBJ2-3; D unclear. The germline V gene encodes CDR1 LGHNA and CDR2 YSLEER. The CDR3 spans 14 residues. CDR3: CASSHQNSIDTQNF. As DNA, the CDR3 is TGCGCCAGCAGCCATCAGAATTCCATAGATACGCAGAATTTT.

In this sample, this clonotype turned up many times. V usage is TRBV7-9 and J usage is TRBJ2-3; 8 nucleotides line up with TRBD2. This CDR3 is built from 16 residues. Germline V CDR1 and CDR2: SEHNR, FQNEAQ (reference sequence). Trimming at V came to 2 bases and at J to 2 bases, leaving 6 bases not matched to a gene. The DNA for the CDR3 is TGTGCCAGCAGCTTAACCAGCGGGGGTCCCACAGATACGCAGTATTTT. Its translation: CASSLTSGGPTDTQYF.

J is TRBJ1-1 and V is TRBV2; D not certain. The CDR3 has 13 residues. The germline V and J ends were trimmed by 6 bases and 6 bases, with 14 bases remaining between them. CDR1 and CDR2 (germline): SNHLY, FYNNEI. CDR3 DNA sequence: TGTGCCAGCAGCGACGGGCTCGAGTCTGAAGCTTTCTTT. Residues: CASSDGLESEAFF.

The V gene is TRBV5-6, the J gene TRBJ2-3; D ambiguous. Germline V lookup: CDR1 SGHDT, CDR2 YYEEEE. With 1 base removed from V and 2 bases from J, the gap between germline ends came to 11 bases. The CDR3 sequence is 15 residues long. The CDR3 bases are TGTGCCAGCAGCTTGTTTGTACAAACCACAGATACGCAGTATTTT. Translated: CASSLFVQTTDTQYF.

This clonotype was recorded many times. The chain employs TRBV10-3 and TRBJ2-3; TRBD1 agrees at 9 bases. Losses at the gene ends were 7 bases for V and 2 bases for J; bases not matched to a gene: 4. This CDR3 region has 14 residues. Looked up from germline, CDR1 is ENHRY and CDR2 is SYGVKD. CDR3 in DNA: TGTGCCATCAAAAGGACAGGGGCCACAGATACGCAGTATTTT. Translated: CAIKRTGATDTQYF.

V and J are TRBV6-5 and TRBJ1-2; TRBD1 aligns across 8 bases. Germline CDR1 is MNHEY and CDR2 is SVGAGI. The CDR3 has 15 residues. V lost 0 bases to trimming and J lost 6 bases; unmatched junction nucleotides: 6. The CDR3 is CASSYSVGTGHGYTF. In nucleotides, the CDR3 is TGTGCCAGCAGTTACTCTGTAGGGACAGGCCATGGCTACACCTTC.

This clonotype was seen at least ten times. This sequence joins TRBV5-1 and TRBJ2-2; 7 bases are shared with TRBD2. The germline gives CDR1 SGHRS, CDR2 YFSETQ. There are 17 residues in the CDR3. V was clipped by 1 base and J by 3 bases; unmatched bases: 9. The CDR3 coding sequence is TGCGCCAGCAGCTTGAGTACAGGACTAGGATACACCGGGGAGCTGTTTTTT. This gives the protein CASSLSTGLGYTGELFF.

J is TRBJ1-2 and V is TRBV20-1; 8 nucleotides align to TRBD1. The CDR3 is 13 amino acids. CDR1 is DFQATT, CDR2 SNEGSKA, per germline (reference sequence). CDR3 DNA sequence: TGCAGCAAGGACAGGGCCAACAACTATGGCTACACCTTC. Translating it yields CSKDRANNYGYTF.

The CDR3 region is CASSQDLLGGYNEQFF. For the CDR3, the DNA is TGCGCCAGCAGCCAAGATTTACTTGGTGGCTACAATGAGCAGTTCTTC. The chain carries TRBV4-3 and TRBJ2-1; D gene uncertain. The CDR3 runs 16 residues. Germline CDR1 is LGHNA and CDR2 is YSLEER. V shed 0 bases and J shed 3 bases, with 12 bases lying between them.

This chain links TRBV28 with TRBJ1-6; TRBD1 matches at 10 bases. The CDR3 extends over 11 amino acids. Germline V gene lookup returns CDR1 MDHEN and CDR2 SYDVKM. V shed 9 bases, J shed 18 bases, and the junction held 8 bases outside the gene matches. The CDR3 spells CASQDRGITHF. CDR3 coding DNA: TGTGCCAGTCAGGACAGGGGGATAACCCACTTT.

This clonotype was recorded at least ten times. The chain employs TRBV28 and TRBJ1-2; D gene unclear. In germline, CDR1 is MDHEN, CDR2 SYDVKM. Trimming pared 3 bases from V and 3 bases from J, leaving 8 bases between. This CDR3 comprises 13 residues. The CDR3: CASSLGEDYGYTF. CDR3 nucleotides: TGTGCCAGCAGTTTGGGAGAGGACTATGGCTACACCTTC.